This TCR beta chain was recorded in a study of blood T cell repertoires in COVID-19. The germline gives CDR1 SGHVS, CDR2 FNYEAQ. This CDR3 is 15 amino acids long. V trimming: 4 bases; J trimming: 6 bases; junction bases outside the gene matches: 11. Clones were sequenced by immunoSEQ multiplex PCR, and TCRdb holds only the in-frame ones, with some missing. Among 150,000 to 200,000 clones listed, around nine tenths were seen once. The sequence came from a man aged 18 to 30 with active or convalescent COVID-19. The source material was peripheral blood. This chain uses TRBV7-6 with TRBJ2-5; 7 bases agree with TRBD2. The CDR3 DNA follows: TGTGCCAGCAGCTCCGGACTAGATCCGTGGAAGACCCAGTACTTC. Translation: CASSSGLDPWKTQYF.